The next 18 T cell receptor beta chains were all read from a single sample in a study of blood T cell repertoires in COVID-19. TCRdb's table, derived via immunoSEQ multiplex PCR, lists solely in-frame clones and lacks some. The data hold fewer than 350,000 clones, with 85% observed a single time. Sequencing was carried out using PBMCs or T cells enriched from blood (not recorded which). All receptors come from a woman in her fifties or sixties who had recovered from COVID-19.

This clone was observed a single time. J is TRBJ2-2 and V is TRBV12-5; D is undetermined. The CDR3 has 13 residues. CDR1 is LGHNT and CDR2 is FRNRAP in the germline V gene. V was pared by 1 base and J by 6 bases, with 6 bases between. In DNA form, the CDR3 reads TGTGCTAGTGGTTTGGATCAGGCCGGGGAGCTGTTTTTT. Encoded protein: CASGLDQAGELFF.

This clone was counted between two and nine times. The chain is built from TRBV7-9 and TRBJ2-7, with TRBD2 matching over 10 bases. V gave up 1 base and J gave up 2 bases; unmatched junction bases: 5. The CDR3 sequence is 16 residues long. Germline V gene lookup returns CDR1 SEHNR and CDR2 FQNEAQ (reference sequence). CDR3 nucleotides: TGTGCCAGCAGCTTAGGTGGGACTAGCGTAGCCTACGAGCAGTACTTC. This sequence encodes CASSLGGTSVAYEQYF.

The chain uses TRBV5-1 and TRBJ2-7, with D unclear. Looked up from germline, CDR1 is SGHRS and CDR2 is YFSETQ. CDR3 length: 12 residues. The germline V and J ends were trimmed by 2 bases and 0 bases, with 3 bases remaining between them. The chain's CDR3 is CASSFSSYEQYF. The CDR3 DNA is TGCGCCAGCAGCTTTAGCTCCTACGAGCAGTACTTC.

The V call is TRBV30, the J call TRBJ1-6; TRBD1 matches at 9 bases. Germline values: CDR1 GTSNPN, CDR2 SVGIG (reference sequence). V lost 5 bases, J lost 10 bases, and 6 bases stayed unmatched. The CDR3 contains 13 residues. The CDR3 DNA reads as TGTGCCTGGCGGGACAGGGAGCTATCACCCCTCCACTTT. Protein: CAWRDRELSPLHF.

J is TRBJ1-1 and V is TRBV18; TRBD1 matches at 12 bases. The CDR3 loop spans 15 amino acids. The germline CDR1 and CDR2 sequences are KGHSH and LQKENI. V shed 6 bases and J 1 base; nucleotides not matched to a gene: 3. The CDR3 region is CASSPGQGANTEAFF. The CDR3 region has the DNA TGTGCCAGCTCTCCGGGACAGGGGGCGAACACTGAAGCTTTCTTT.

The rearrangement uses TRBV5-1 and TRBJ2-7, with D uncertain. CDR3 length: 13 residues. From germline, CDR1 is SGHRS and CDR2 YFSETQ. The V end was cut by 0 bases, the J end by 6 bases, with 10 bases between. CDR3 sequence reads: CASSLDHAGEQYF. CDR3 nucleotides: TGCGCCAGCAGCTTGGACCACGCCGGCGAGCAGTACTTC.

V is TRBV7-6 and J is TRBJ2-6; TRBD1 might be the D (5 bases). V was cut by 1 base and J by 0 bases, with 10 bases left in between. Germline CDR1 SGHVS, CDR2 FNYEAQ. The CDR3 has 17 amino acids. The CDR3 DNA sequence: TGTGCCAGCAGCTTAGTTTCAGGGCTCTCTGGGGCCAACGTCCTGACTTTC. Translated: CASSLVSGLSGANVLTF.

This clone has a handful of counts. V is TRBV30 and J is TRBJ1-4; 7 positions agree with TRBD1. J was trimmed by 5 bases and V by 5 bases; bases with no gene match: 8. Germline V gene lookup returns CDR1 GTSNPN and CDR2 SVGIG (reference sequence). The CDR3 loop spans 14 amino acids. The CDR3 here is CAWGRQGINEKLFF. CDR3 bases: TGTGCCTGGGGCAGACAGGGAATAAATGAAAAACTGTTTTTT. The variable domain in full, with the rest retrieved from reference TRBV30 and TRBJ1-4, is SQTIHQWPATLVQPVGSPLSLECTVEGTSNPNLYWYRQAAGRGLQLLFYSVGIGQISSEVPQNLSASRPQDRQFILSSKKLLLSDSGFYLCAWGRQGINEKLFFGSGTQLSVL.

V and J are TRBV2 and TRBJ2-1, with 8 positions matching TRBD2. In germline, CDR1 is SNHLY, CDR2 FYNNEI. The CDR3 extends over 15 amino acids. Trimming at V came to 2 bases and at J to 6 bases, leaving 6 bases not matched to a gene. The CDR3 loop is CASSELSGSLNEQFF. CDR3 sequence (DNA): TGTGCCAGCAGTGAATTGAGCGGGAGTCTCAATGAGCAGTTCTTC.

This clone showed up just once. The V gene is TRBV6-5, the J gene TRBJ2-3; D possibly corresponds to TRBD1 (5 bases). Trimming cost V 5 bases and J 1 base, with 10 bases left between them. Germline-derived CDR1 and CDR2 are MNHEY and SVGAGI. There are 14 residues in the CDR3. This CDR3 reads CASSTGHGTDTQYF. As DNA, the CDR3 is TGTGCCAGCAGTACCGGACACGGCACAGATACGCAGTATTTT.

This clone has only a few counts. This chain connects TRBV5-1 to TRBJ2-2, with D tentatively TRBD1 (6 bases). The CDR3 extends over 15 amino acids. Trimming removed 1 base at V and 6 bases at J, with 13 bases between. Germline CDR1 is SGHRS and CDR2 is YFSETQ. CDR3 protein: CASSLQQGHPGELFF. CDR3 DNA: TGCGCCAGCAGCTTGCAACAGGGTCATCCCGGGGAGCTGTTTTTT.

The genes are TRBV13 and TRBJ1-1; 9 bases line up with TRBD1. The CDR3 has 15 residues. Germline V CDR1 and CDR2: PRHDT, FYEKMQ (reference sequence). V trimming: 5 bases; J trimming: 0 bases; junction bases outside the gene matches: 4. CDR3 sequence reads: CASSDRDRVNTEAFF. The CDR3 DNA sequence: TGTGCCAGCAGCGATAGGGACAGGGTGAACACTGAAGCTTTCTTT.

The rearrangement uses TRBV19 and TRBJ2-1; the D gene is possibly TRBD1 (6 bases). The CDR3 is 14 amino acids. V lost 7 bases, J lost 3 bases, and 13 bases lay in between. CDR1 and CDR2 from the germline V gene are LNHDA and SQIVND (reference sequence). CDR3 sequence: CASTGQGRYNEQFF. The CDR3 DNA is TGTGCCAGTACGGGGCAGGGGCGCTACAATGAGCAGTTCTTC.

This rearrangement joins TRBV7-8 to TRBJ1-5; 9 positions match TRBD1. This CDR3 comprises 15 residues. V shed 1 base and J 3 bases; nucleotides not matched to a gene: 1. Germline V gene data show CDR1 as SGHVS and CDR2 as FQNEAQ. The CDR3 nucleotides read TGTGCCAGCAGCTTAGGGACAGGGGACAATCAGCCCCAGCATTTT. Its protein product is CASSLGTGDNQPQHF.

This sequence joins TRBV5-4 and TRBJ2-6; D is uncertain. V lost 5 bases, J lost 5 bases, and 5 bases lay in between. Germline CDR1 is SGHNT and CDR2 is YYREEE (reference sequence). The CDR3 has 12 residues. CDR3 residues: CASSLWANVLTF. In nucleotides, the CDR3 is TGTGCCAGCAGTCTCTGGGCCAACGTCCTGACTTTC.

This clone turned up a few times. The chain has TRBV30 and TRBJ1-2; TRBD1 matches at 9 bases. The CDR3 extends over 14 amino acids. Trimming took 4 bases from V and 7 from J; bases not matched to a gene: 10. From germline, CDR1 is GTSNPN and CDR2 SVGIG (reference sequence). CDR3 DNA: TGTGCCTGGACCCTACCGGACAGGGGAAGTGGCTACACCTTC. Translation gives CAWTLPDRGSGYTF.

Notes on this clone: The same CDR3 also results from other DNA sequences found in this sample. The rearrangement links TRBV20-1 to TRBJ1-1; D may be TRBD1 (5 bases). This CDR3 region has 12 residues. Germline assignment: CDR1 DFQATT and CDR2 SNEGSKA (reference sequence). The ends were cut back, 3 bases at V and 5 bases at J, with 10 bases in the middle. The DNA for the CDR3 is TGCAGTGCTAGTGGGGGGGGGACTGAAGCTTTCTTT. Amino acids: CSASGGGTEAFF.

J is TRBJ1-2 and V is TRBV5-1; 8 bases fit TRBD1. After removal of 6 bases from V and 8 bases from J, the junction contained 9 bases not matched to a gene. The CDR3 contains 13 residues. Germline CDR1 SGHRS, CDR2 YFSETQ. CDR3 coding DNA: TGCGCCAGCAAGGACAGGGAAAGCGGGGGCTACACCTTC. It specifies CASKDRESGGYTF.